The next 17 T cell receptor beta chains were all read from a single sample in a study of blood T cell repertoires in COVID-19 (dated by TCRdb to about 2020). Library preparation was by the immunoSEQ multiplex PCR assay. The clones in this table, taken by TCRdb from immuneACCESS, are in-frame only. Not every clone is retained; where verified, under half of the shortfall comes from an unresolved V gene, and the cause of the rest is unknown. Recorded for this sample are 180,000 or so clones; more than 70% of them occurred a single time. Around 7.5% of the sample comes from the top ten. Material for sequencing was peripheral blood. The receptors here all came from a woman in her sixties with acute or convalescent COVID-19.

This clone was found a few times. The V call is TRBV5-6, the J call TRBJ1-5, with D perhaps TRBD1 (6 bases). Germline loops: CDR1 SGHDT, CDR2 YYEEEE. The length of the CDR3 is 17 residues. The V and J ends lost 6 bases and 0 bases respectively, with 19 bases between them. CDR3 DNA: TGTGCCAGCACCCTACAGGGTTGGGAATATAGCAATCAGCCCCAGCATTTT. Its translation: CASTLQGWEYSNQPQHF.

The chain couples TRBV7-2 to TRBJ2-1; TRBD2 matches 9 bases. Looked up from germline, CDR1 is SGHTA and CDR2 is FQGNSA. V shed 2 bases and J 5 bases; nucleotides not matched to a gene: 4. The CDR3 totals 15 residues. The CDR3 region is CASSLRAGGNNEQFF. CDR3 bases: TGTGCCAGCAGCTTAAGGGCGGGAGGGAACAATGAGCAGTTCTTC.

The chain uses TRBV10-1 and TRBJ1-6; D is possibly TRBD1 (5 bases). V gave up 6 bases and J gave up 13 bases, with 10 bases separating them. The CDR3 extends over 11 amino acids. In germline, CDR1 is WNHNN, CDR2 SYGVQD (reference sequence). The CDR3 nucleotides are TGCGCCAGCAGAGAAAGGGGCCCCCTCCACTTT. Residues: CASRERGPLHF.

V gene TRBV5-1 combines with J gene TRBJ2-7; D gene ambiguous. CDR3 length: 13 residues. The germline CDR1 and CDR2 sequences are SGHRS and YFSETQ. The V gene lost 1 base and the J gene lost 6 bases, with 11 bases spanning the gap. The CDR3 here is CASSLRVLGEQYF. CDR3 sequence (DNA): TGCGCCAGCAGCTTGCGGGTACTGGGCGAGCAGTACTTC.

The chain combines TRBV7-8 with TRBJ2-3, with 12 bases aligning to TRBD2. Per the germline V gene, CDR1 is SGHVS and CDR2 is FQNEAQ. V was pared by 7 bases and J by 2 bases, with 7 bases of the junction left unmatched. CDR3 length equals 16 residues. The CDR3 DNA reads TGTGCCAGCACCCCGCGGACTAGCGGGACCACAGATACGCAGTATTTT. Translation gives CASTPRTSGTTDTQYF.

This clone was seen a few times. The chain employs TRBV28 and TRBJ1-2, with TRBD1 identical over 7 bases. The V gene's germline CDR1 is MDHEN and CDR2 SYDVKM. The CDR3 loop spans 13 amino acids. V lost 4 bases and J lost 8; bases outside the gene matches: 7. The CDR3: CASSSGQVWGYTF. CDR3 sequence (DNA): TGTGCCAGCAGTTCCGGACAGGTCTGGGGCTACACCTTC.

The chain combines TRBV11-3 with TRBJ2-3; TRBD1 aligns across 8 bases. The CDR3 extends over 14 amino acids. Germline V gene lookup returns CDR1 SGHNT and CDR2 YENEEA. The trim removed 3 bases at V and 6 bases at J, leaving 5 bases unmatched. Written as DNA, the CDR3 is TGTGCCAGCAGCTTGACAGGGGCCGGGGATACGCAGTATTTT. Protein product: CASSLTGAGDTQYF.

The chain recombines TRBV27 with TRBJ1-5; D gene ambiguous. CDR3 size: 16 residues. Germline CDR1 and CDR2: MNHEY and SMNVEV (reference sequence). V dropped 5 bases and J dropped 1 base, with 15 bases sitting between them. The CDR3 protein is CASSRPRGLSNQPQHF. CDR3 sequence (DNA): TGTGCCAGCAGTCGCCCTCGGGGTTTGAGCAATCAGCCCCAGCATTTT.

This clone was seen once. The J gene is TRBJ2-1, the V gene TRBV7-8; 9 nucleotides agree with TRBD2. V was clipped by 4 bases and J by 2 bases; unmatched bases: 12. This CDR3 region has 18 residues. Germline V gene data show CDR1 as SGHVS and CDR2 as FQNEAQ. The CDR3 bases are TGTGCCAGCAGCTCCCAAATTACTAGCGGGTATACCTACAATGAGCAGTTCTTC. Its translation: CASSSQITSGYTYNEQFF.

The rearrangement joins TRBV3-1 (or the pseudogene TRBV3-2) to TRBJ2-1; D perhaps matches TRBD2 (5 bases). The V gene lost 6 bases and the J gene lost 12 bases, with 12 bases spanning the gap. The CDR3 spans 11 residues. Germline V gene lookup returns CDR1 LGHDT and CDR2 YNNKEL (reference sequence). CDR3 sequence (DNA): TGTGCCAGCAGACGGGAAAGGATGCAGTTCTTC. Encoded protein: CASRRERMQFF.

The CDR3 loop reads CASSTRDREFTDTQYF. The CDR3, as DNA: TGTGCCAGTAGTACGCGGGACAGGGAATTCACAGATACGCAGTATTTT. The chain couples TRBV19 to TRBJ2-3, with 9 bases matching TRBD1. The CDR3 length is 16 residues. Trimming removed 4 bases from V and 2 bases from J; junction bases left unmatched: 7. Germline CDR1 is LNHDA and CDR2 is SQIVND (reference sequence).

The chain couples TRBV3-1 (or the pseudogene TRBV3-2) to TRBJ1-6, with TRBD1 matching 9 bases. With 0 bases clipped from V and 8 bases from J, the junction kept 2 bases outside the gene matches. Germline V CDR1 and CDR2: LGHDT, YNNKEL (reference sequence). The CDR3 has 15 amino acids. CDR3 residues: CASSQEGTGHSPLHF. CDR3 DNA sequence: TGTGCCAGCAGCCAAGAGGGGACAGGGCATTCACCCCTCCACTTT.

The chain has TRBV29-1 and TRBJ2-3; D unclear. The V end was cut by 1 base, the J end by 1 base, with 15 bases between. Germline V gene sequence: CDR1 SQVTM, CDR2 ANQGSEA. The CDR3 spans 16 residues. The CDR3 region has the DNA TGCAGCGTTGAAGGGGCCAACTCCCTTCGCACAGATACGCAGTATTTT. Protein sequence: CSVEGANSLRTDTQYF.

The J gene is TRBJ2-7, the V gene TRBV28; 9 bases agree with TRBD2. CDR3 size: 15 residues. V lost 5 bases and J lost 3; bases outside the gene matches: 8. Germline V gene sequence: CDR1 MDHEN, CDR2 SYDVKM. CDR3: CASSLAGQSSYEQYF. As DNA, the CDR3 is TGTGCCAGCAGTCTAGCGGGACAGTCGAGCTACGAGCAGTACTTC.

The V gene is TRBV20-1, the J gene TRBJ2-2, with 13 bases identical to TRBD2. V shed 3 bases and J 7 bases; nucleotides not matched to a gene: 11. This CDR3 is 17 amino acids long. Per germline, CDR1 DFQATT and CDR2 SNEGSKA (reference sequence). The chain's CDR3 is CSASALAGGNKNGELFF. The DNA of the CDR3 is TGCAGTGCTAGTGCACTAGCGGGAGGGAACAAAAACGGGGAGCTGTTTTTT.

The chain has TRBV24-1 and TRBJ2-3; D is unclear. Trimming stripped 3 bases from V and 10 bases from J, with 16 bases between. Germline V gene lookup returns CDR1 KGHDR and CDR2 SFDVKD. CDR3 size: 14 residues. The CDR3 nucleotides read TGTGCCACCAGTGATCCCTTTTCAAAATACTCGCAGTATTTT. Translating gives CATSDPFSKYSQYF.

V gene TRBV3-1 (or the pseudogene TRBV3-2) combines with J gene TRBJ2-5, with D hard to call. Germline assignment: CDR1 LGHDT and CDR2 YNNKEL (reference sequence). Trimming cost V 0 bases and J 1 base, with 6 bases left between them. The CDR3 is 14 residues long. Here the CDR3 DNA reads TGTGCCAGCAGCCAAGACTACAGCCAAGAGACCCAGTACTTC. It translates to CASSQDYSQETQYF.